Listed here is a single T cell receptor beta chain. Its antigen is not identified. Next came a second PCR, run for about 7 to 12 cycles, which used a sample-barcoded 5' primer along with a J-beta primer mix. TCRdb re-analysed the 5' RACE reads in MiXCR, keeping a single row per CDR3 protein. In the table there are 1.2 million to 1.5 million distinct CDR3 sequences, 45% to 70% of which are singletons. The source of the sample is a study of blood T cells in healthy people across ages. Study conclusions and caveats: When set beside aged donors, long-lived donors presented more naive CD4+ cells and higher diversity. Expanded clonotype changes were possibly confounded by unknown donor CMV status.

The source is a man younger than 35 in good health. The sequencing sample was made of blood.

The CDR3 loop is CASSRTSADNEQFF. The DNA of the CDR3 is TGTGCCAGCAGCCGAACTAGCGCCGACAATGAGCAGTTCTTC. The chain combines TRBV7-8 with TRBJ2-1; 7 nucleotides line up with TRBD2. The V gene end was trimmed by 5 bases and the J gene end by 5 bases; junction bases not matched to a gene: 6. The CDR3 loop spans 14 amino acids. Germline V gene data show CDR1 as SGHVS and CDR2 as FQNEAQ.